This TCR beta chain was captured in a study of cytomegalovirus exposure and HLA in healthy donors. Per germline, CDR1 KGHSH and CDR2 LQKENI. V gave up 0 bases and J gave up 3 bases; unmatched junction bases: 1. CDR3 length equals 16 residues. A single count supports this clone. A multiplex PCR was run with 60 Vbeta primers and 13 Jbeta primers. Data came from immunoSEQ multiplex PCR; TCRdb stores just in-frame clones and leaves some out. The sample lists about 110,000 clones; around 80% were seen once. The sample comprised PBMCs. The rearrangement joins TRBV18 to TRBJ2-2; 10 bases line up with TRBD1. This clonotype was sampled from a woman between 40 and 50 years old in good health and CMV-seronegative. CDR3 sequence reads: CASSPPGQGYTGELFF. Written as DNA, the CDR3 is TGTGCCAGCTCACCACCGGGACAGGGGTACACCGGGGAGCTGTTTTTT.